These 8 T cell receptor beta chains share one sample of origin, sequenced in a study of shared clonotypes between healthy human individuals. TCRdb's table, derived via immunoSEQ multiplex PCR, lists solely in-frame clones and lacks some. The data show 950,000 to 1,100,000 clones, roughly 75% seen once. The material sequenced was memory CD4+ T cells sorted from blood. Subset specified: CD45RA-negative fraction. The receptors shown here come from a young man in good health.

The V gene is TRBV5-6, the J gene TRBJ2-3, with TRBD2 as a possible D gene (6 bases). The CDR3 sequence is 13 residues long. Trimming took off 3 bases at V and 2 bases at J, with 7 bases between the two ends. Germline values: CDR1 SGHDT, CDR2 YYEEEE. This CDR3 reads CASSWGDTDTQYF. The CDR3 DNA reads TGTGCCAGCAGCTGGGGGGACACAGATACGCAGTATTTT.

The chain combines TRBV9 with TRBJ1-6; tentatively, D is TRBD1 (6 bases). Germline CDR1 and CDR2: SGDLS and YYNGEE. V lost 2 bases and J 6 bases, leaving 15 bases between the germline ends. The CDR3 has 16 residues. As DNA, the CDR3 is TGTGCCAGCAGCGTGCAGGGGCGGCGGGGTAATTCACCCCTCCACTTT. Its translation: CASSVQGRRGNSPLHF.

The CDR3 loop is CAWSLRGAREKLFF. CDR3 in DNA: TGTGCCTGGAGTCTCCGGGGGGCGCGTGAAAAACTGTTTTTT. V gene TRBV30 combines with J gene TRBJ1-4; perhaps TRBD1 as D (6 bases). In germline, CDR1 is GTSNPN, CDR2 SVGIG (reference sequence). This CDR3 spans 14 amino acids. The germline V and J ends were trimmed by 2 bases and 7 bases, with 14 bases remaining between them.

The chain uses TRBV29-1 and TRBJ2-2; 7 bases are a match to TRBD1. V lost 6 bases and J lost 0; bases outside the gene matches: 4. In germline, CDR1 is SQVTM, CDR2 ANQGSEA. This CDR3 spans 14 amino acids. CDR3 DNA: TGCAGCGTCGACGGGACAGCGAACACCGGGGAGCTGTTTTTT. This encodes CSVDGTANTGELFF.

The rearrangement joins TRBV14 to TRBJ1-6, with unresolved D. The V gene lost 4 bases and the J gene lost 7 bases, with 11 bases spanning the gap. CDR3 length equals 14 residues. Germline V gene lookup returns CDR1 SGHDN and CDR2 FVKESK. CDR3 amino acids: CASSPYSGNSPLHF. The CDR3 DNA follows: TGTGCCAGCAGCCCATATAGTGGGAATTCACCCCTCCACTTT. Based on the CDR3 plus reference TRBV14 and TRBJ1-6, the full variable domain is EAGVTQFPSHSVIEKGQTVTLRCDPISGHDNLYWYRRVMGKEIKFLLHFVKESKQDESGMPNNRFLAERTGGTYSTLKVQPAELEDSGVYFCASSPYSGNSPLHFGNGTRLTVT.

This clone was seen a few times. Different DNA sequences within this sample yield the same CDR3. The chain employs TRBV30 and TRBJ2-1, with D perhaps TRBD2 (7 bases). V was pared by 3 bases and J by 4 bases, with 16 bases between. The CDR3 is 15 amino acids. In germline, CDR1 is GTSNPN, CDR2 SVGIG (reference sequence). This CDR3 reads CAWRGGAGNYNEQFF. CDR3 sequence (DNA): TGTGCCTGGAGGGGGGGGGCGGGCAATTACAATGAGCAGTTCTTC.

The table lists this clone with a few counts. The chain couples TRBV19 to TRBJ1-6; a weak D match, TRBD1 (6 bases). The CDR3 is 13 residues long. Trimming took off 4 bases at V and 6 bases at J, with 7 bases between the two ends. Germline V gene sequence: CDR1 LNHDA, CDR2 SQIVND (reference sequence). The chain's CDR3 is CASSTGVNSPLHF. The CDR3 DNA is TGTGCCAGTAGTACAGGGGTTAATTCACCCCTCCACTTT. The full variable domain, in which reference TRBV19 and TRBJ1-6 provide the parts outside the CDR3, is DGGITQSPKYLFRKEGQNVTLSCEQNLNHDAMYWYRQDPGQGLRLIYYSQIVNDFQKGDIAEGYSVSREKKESFPLTVTSAQKNPTAFYLCASSTGVNSPLHFGNGTRLTVT.

This chain links TRBV5-1 with TRBJ2-5; D gene ambiguous. This CDR3 has 13 residues. V was cut by 0 bases and J by 5 bases, with 8 bases left in between. Germline CDR1 reads SGHRS; CDR2 reads YFSETQ. CDR3 bases: TGCGCCAGCAGCTTGGTGATCGGGGAGACCCAGTACTTC. Its translation: CASSLVIGETQYF.